These 16 T cell receptor beta chains were all obtained from the same sample, sequenced in a study of T cell responses to AZD1222 COVID-19 vaccine. Profiled with immunoSEQ multiplex PCR; TCRdb holds only in-frame clones, not every one. The sample yields some 97,000 clones, 80% to 90% seen once. The sample here was peripheral blood, taken on day 0 of AZD1222 vaccination. The receptors here all came from an adult in good health.

The rearrangement uses TRBV25-1 and TRBJ2-1, with D perhaps matching TRBD1 (6 bases). Trimming removed 7 bases at V and 4 bases at J, with 17 bases between. The CDR3 length is 15 residues. Germline-derived CDR1 and CDR2 are MGHDK and SYGVNS. In DNA, the CDR3 is TGTGCCAGCAACTTGGGGGCTGCCTCTTACAATGAGCAGTTCTTC. The encoded protein is CASNLGAASYNEQFF.

The V call is TRBV30, the J call TRBJ1-3; D ambiguous. Germline CDR1 and CDR2: GTSNPN and SVGIG (reference sequence). V was clipped by 3 bases and J by 0 bases, with 15 bases between them. CDR3 length equals 16 residues. CDR3 protein: CAWSAGRFLSGNTIYF. CDR3 in DNA: TGTGCCTGGAGCGCTGGACGGTTCCTCTCTGGAAACACCATATATTTT. The full variable domain, completed using reference TRBV30 and TRBJ1-3, is SQTIHQWPATLVQPVGSPLSLECTVEGTSNPNLYWYRQAAGRGLQLLFYSVGIGQISSEVPQNLSASRPQDRQFILSSKKLLLSDSGFYLCAWSAGRFLSGNTIYFGEGSWLTVV.

The chain employs TRBV21-1 and TRBJ2-7; no DNA check was done on the table's D call, TRBD1. TRBV21-1 counts as a pseudogene. The CDR3 is 16 residues long. CDR3 nucleotides: TGTGCCAGCAGCAAAGTCTCCAAACACCTCTCCTACGAGCAGTACTTC. Its translation is CASSKVSKHLSYEQYF.

This clone was recorded only once. This chain connects TRBV5-8 to TRBJ2-2, with a tentative D call TRBD2 (5 bases). V was shortened by 6 bases and J by 4 bases, with 13 bases between the two germline ends. The CDR3 sequence is 14 residues long. CDR1 is SGHTS and CDR2 is YDEGEE in the germline V gene. The CDR3 here is CASTRGRITGELFF. The CDR3 DNA sequence: TGTGCCAGCACCCGGGGTAGGATCACCGGGGAGCTGTTTTTT. The full variable domain, its missing parts supplied by reference TRBV5-8 and TRBJ2-2, is EAGVTQSPTHLIKTRGQQATLRCSPISGHTSVYWYQQALGLGLQFLLWYDEGEERNRGNFPPRFSGRQFPNYSSELNVNALELEDSALYLCASTRGRITGELFFGEGSRLTVL.

The chain couples TRBV11-2 to TRBJ1-5, with unresolved D. V was pared by 2 bases and J by 4 bases, with 12 bases between. The CDR3 runs to 15 residues. Germline V gene lookup returns CDR1 SGHAT and CDR2 FQNNGV. The CDR3 DNA reads as TGTGCCAGCAGCTTAATGAATGGACCGAATCAGCCCCAGCATTTT. Its translation is CASSLMNGPNQPQHF.

The chain employs TRBV9 and TRBJ2-2, with unresolved D. This CDR3 contains 11 residues. Trimming removed 5 bases at V and 7 bases at J, with 6 bases between. Germline CDR1 and CDR2: SGDLS and YYNGEE. CDR3 in DNA: TGTGCCAGCAGTCGAGGCGGGGAGCTGTTTTTT. Translating it yields CASSRGGELFF.

The chain joins TRBV4-3 to TRBJ2-3, with 10 bases fitting TRBD2. The CDR3 runs to 20 residues. V lost 0 bases, J lost 6 bases, and 18 bases stayed unmatched. The germline V gene encodes CDR1 LGHNA and CDR2 YSLEER. The CDR3 DNA sequence: TGCGCCAGCAGCCAAGATCGGGCTAGCGGGGGAACCTTGGCAGTGGATACGCAGTATTTT. Its protein is CASSQDRASGGTLAVDTQYF.

The V call is TRBV5-1, the J call TRBJ1-4; 10 bases are shared with TRBD1. CDR1 SGHRS and CDR2 YFSETQ come from the germline V gene. This CDR3 has 15 residues. Germline trimming cut 2 bases from V and 6 bases from J; bases unmatched to any gene: 4. CDR3 sequence reads: CASSFRQGADEKLFF. The CDR3 DNA is TGCGCCAGCAGCTTTCGACAGGGGGCTGATGAAAAACTGTTTTTT.

The chain has TRBV11-2 and TRBJ2-1; TRBD1 agrees at 7 bases. Trimming cost V 5 bases and J 0 bases; bases outside gene matches: 7. The CDR3 has 16 amino acids. The germline CDR1 and CDR2 sequences are SGHAT and FQNNGV. Written as DNA, the CDR3 is TGTGCCAGCAGCCCTAGGACAGGAGGCTCCTACAATGAGCAGTTCTTC. Translated, it gives CASSPRTGGSYNEQFF.

V is TRBV4-3 and J is TRBJ1-1, with 8 nucleotides matching TRBD1. The V gene end was trimmed by 0 bases and the J gene end by 6 bases; junction bases not matched to a gene: 12. The germline V gene has CDR1 LGHNA and CDR2 YSLEER. This CDR3 contains 17 residues. The CDR3 DNA reads TGCGCCAGCAGCCAAGATCTCCTCAGGGGGCTATTAGCTGAAGCTTTCTTT. It encodes CASSQDLLRGLLAEAFF.

The chain couples TRBV2 to TRBJ2-3; D unresolved. The V gene lost 3 bases and the J gene lost 5 bases, with 12 bases spanning the gap. Germline CDR1 SNHLY, CDR2 FYNNEI. The CDR3 consists of 14 residues. CDR3 DNA sequence: TGTGCCAGCAGTGAGACCAGGACGGTAGATACGCAGTATTTT. Its protein is CASSETRTVDTQYF.

J is TRBJ1-2 and V is TRBV11-2; D gene unclear. The germline V gene has CDR1 SGHAT and CDR2 FQNNGV. Trimming left V 5 bases short and J 0 bases short, with 13 bases between. CDR3 length equals 15 residues. The CDR3 spells CASSPDQLPNYGYTF. Here the CDR3 DNA reads TGTGCCAGCAGCCCGGACCAACTTCCTAACTATGGCTACACCTTC.

The V call is TRBV5-1, the J call TRBJ1-1; 7 bases are a match to TRBD1. The CDR3 totals 14 residues. Germline V gene sequence: CDR1 SGHRS, CDR2 YFSETQ. The J segment lost 0 bases and the V segment lost 5 bases, leaving 4 bases of the junction unmatched. The CDR3 DNA is TGCGCCAGCAGGGAGGGGGCAATGAACACTGAAGCTTTCTTT. This translates into CASREGAMNTEAFF. The entire variable domain, with the rest obtained from reference TRBV5-1 and TRBJ1-1, is as follows: KAGVTQTPRYLIKTRGQQVTLSCSPISGHRSVSWYQQTPGQGLQFLFEYFSETQRNKGNFPGRFSGRQFSNSRSEMNVSTLELGDSALYLCASREGAMNTEAFFGQGTRLTVV.

This rearrangement joins TRBV6-6 to TRBJ2-7; 7 bases align to TRBD1. Germline V gene lookup returns CDR1 MNHNY and CDR2 SVGAGI (reference sequence). V gave up 2 bases and J gave up 10 bases; unmatched junction bases: 11. CDR3 length: 14 residues. CDR3: CASSYGTENRRQYF. Written as DNA, the CDR3 is TGTGCCAGCAGTTACGGGACAGAAAACCGCCGCCAGTACTTC.

In its sample, this clone was seen a few times. The chain employs TRBV5-4 and TRBJ1-5, with a weak D call TRBD1 (6 bases). CDR1 and CDR2 from the germline V gene are SGHNT and YYREEE (reference sequence). V dropped 0 bases and J dropped 5 bases, with 9 bases sitting between them. This CDR3 is 14 amino acids long. The CDR3 nucleotides read TGTGCCAGCAGCTTGGAGGGGGTAGATCAGCCCCAGCATTTT. Amino acid sequence: CASSLEGVDQPQHF.

This clone showed up just a few times. The chain combines TRBV4-1 with TRBJ1-2; D call uncertain. Germline CDR1 reads MGHRA; CDR2 reads YSYEKL. The CDR3 sequence is 16 residues long. Trimming took off 6 bases at V and 8 bases at J, with 25 bases between the two ends. CDR3 coding DNA: TGCGCCAGCAGAGACTTAGACGGGGTTCAGCCCGCCGGCTACACCTTC. Protein product: CASRDLDGVQPAGYTF.